Listed below are T cell receptor beta chains from one sample, sequenced in a study of blood T cell repertoires in COVID-19. Repertoires were generated with immunoSEQ multiplex PCR, while TCRdb's copy carries only in-frame clones and drops some. Found here are about 670,000 clones, 75% to 90% of them singletons; the top ten hold about 0.24%. The material sequenced was peripheral blood. Receptor source: a woman under 30 with acute or convalescent COVID-19. CDR3s include the opening cysteine and the closing phenylalanine or tryptophan. Fields, in order: J gene, D gene, clone size, V gene, CDR3 DNA, CDR3 protein. D genes are given only for firm matches. Clone sizes are given selectively: once, few, many, or a class where the clone is expanded.

TRBJ2-1	TRBD1	once	TRBV7-9	TGTGCCAGCTACCAGGGGGCTTACAATGAGCAGTTCTTC	CASYQGAYNEQFF
TRBJ2-5	-	-	TRBV12-3/TRBV12-4	TGTGCCAGCAGCCGGCTCGGAGCCCAGTACTTC	CASSRLGAQYF
TRBJ2-3	TRBD1	-	TRBV10-3	TGTGCCTTCCGGGACAGGGGCACAGATACGCAGTATTTT	CAFRDRGTDTQYF
TRBJ2-2	TRBD2	-	TRBV6-4	TGTGCCAGCACCCCCGGGGGGGCGAACACCGGGGAGCTGTTTTTT	CASTPGGANTGELFF
TRBJ2-3	TRBD2	-	TRBV29-1	TGCAGTGCAGCGGGGACAGATACGCAGTATTTT	CSAAGTDTQYF
TRBJ1-2	TRBD1	-	TRBV5-6	TGTGCCAGCAGCTTGTTAGGGGGCGTAGGTGGCTACACCTTC	CASSLLGGVGGYTF
TRBJ1-2	TRBD1	-	TRBV10-3	TGTGCCATCAGCCGGGACAGGGATGGCTACACCTTC	CAISRDRDGYTF
TRBJ2-1	-	-	TRBV7-9	TGTGCCAGCAGCTCCGAGACCTATCATCGGGGGTCCTACAATGAGCAGTTCTTC	CASSSETYHRGSYNEQFF
TRBJ1-5	-	-	TRBV5-1	TGCGCCAGCAGCTTGGATTCAGGGGTCTCTCAGCCCCAGCATTTT	CASSLDSGVSQPQHF
TRBJ1-1	-	-	TRBV18	TGTGCCAGCTCCCAAGGCCGTTCCAGGGAGAACACTGAAGCTTTCTTT	CASSQGRSRENTEAFF
TRBJ1-5	-	-	TRBV7-9	TGTGCCAGCAGCTATCGGCGGGAGCAGCCCCAGCATTTT	CASSYRREQPQHF
TRBJ2-4	TRBD2	-	TRBV30	TGTGCCTGGGGTCTAGCGGGGGGGCGCGCCAAAAACATTCAGTACTTC	CAWGLAGGRAKNIQYF
TRBJ1-2	TRBD1	once	TRBV27	TGTGCCAGCAGTTTAACACGGACAGGGGGGTTGTACACCTTC	CASSLTRTGGLYTF
TRBJ1-2	-	-	TRBV12-5	TGTGCTAGTGGCTTTACAGGGCTGAATGGCTACACCTTC	CASGFTGLNGYTF
TRBJ2-1	TRBD2	-	TRBV24-1	TGTGCCACCAGTGATAGCGGGGGGGAGAATGAGCAGTTCTTC	CATSDSGGENEQFF
TRBJ1-2	TRBD1	-	TRBV7-2	TGTGCCAGCAGCTTAAGTAACAGGGGATTCTATGGCTACACCTTC	CASSLSNRGFYGYTF
TRBJ2-5	-	-	TRBV5-1	TGCGCCAGCAGGGAGACCCCCCAAATGGGTCAAGAGACCCAGTACTTC	CASRETPQMGQETQYF
TRBJ1-1	-	-	TRBV7-9	TGTGCCAGCAGCTTAGGGGCCACCTACACTGAAGCTTTCTTT	CASSLGATYTEAFF
TRBJ1-1	TRBD1	-	TRBV29-1	TGCAGCGTCTTGGGACAGGGTGTAACCCATAGGAACACTGAAGCTTTCTTT	CSVLGQGVTHRNTEAFF
TRBJ1-2	-	-	TRBV6-4	TGTGCCATCAGGACGCTTACGGGGGGGAGCTATGGCTACACCTTC	CAIRTLTGGSYGYTF
TRBJ1-6	-	-	TRBV7-8	TGTGCCAGCAGCTTAGCGGGGCGGGAAAATTCACCCCTCCACTTT	CASSLAGRENSPLHF
TRBJ1-1	TRBD1	many	TRBV6-5	TGTGCCAGCAGTTCCCAAGACAGGGCGCAGTACACTGAAGCTTTCTTT	CASSSQDRAQYTEAFF
TRBJ2-5	TRBD1	-	TRBV6-2/TRBV6-3	TGTGCCAGCAGTTCGACAGGGCAAACCCAGTACTTC	CASSSTGQTQYF
TRBJ2-7	TRBD1	-	TRBV27	TGTGCCAGCAGTATTACGTGGACAGGGTTCTCCTACGAGCAGTACTTC	CASSITWTGFSYEQYF
TRBJ1-1	-	-	TRBV6-5	TGTGCCAGCAGTTTCGGAGGAGGCGCGGGAGCTTTCTTT	CASSFGGGAGAFF
TRBJ1-1	TRBD1	-	TRBV30	TGTGCCTGGAGCGTTCCGGTGACAGGGGTCACGAAAGCTTTCTTT	CAWSVPVTGVTKAFF
TRBJ1-2	-	-	TRBV12-3/TRBV12-4	TGTGCCAGCAGTTTACAGGCTAACTATGGCTACACCTTC	CASSLQANYGYTF
TRBJ2-7	-	once	TRBV5-6	TGTGCCAGCAGCCCCGGACTGGTCTACGAGCAGTACTTC	CASSPGLVYEQYF
TRBJ2-2	-	-	TRBV6-6	TGTGCCAGCAGTCCCTATAGCGGTATCCATAACACCGGGGAGCTGTTTTTT	CASSPYSGIHNTGELFF
TRBJ1-5	-	-	TRBV6-5	TGTGCCAGCAGAGGGGGATCGGGCAATCAGCCCCAGCATTTT	CASRGGSGNQPQHF
TRBJ1-4	-	-	TRBV19	TGTGCCAGTAGTATAGGTAGAAGGAGCCTTGCAACTAATGAAAAACTGTTTTTT	CASSIGRRSLATNEKLFF
TRBJ2-3	TRBD1	-	TRBV7-3	TGTGCCAGCAGCTTGGACAGGGCCACAGATACGCAGTATTTT	CASSLDRATDTQYF
TRBJ2-7	-	-	TRBV5-6	TGTGCCAGCAGCCTAGGGGGTTACGAGCAGTACTTC	CASSLGGYEQYF